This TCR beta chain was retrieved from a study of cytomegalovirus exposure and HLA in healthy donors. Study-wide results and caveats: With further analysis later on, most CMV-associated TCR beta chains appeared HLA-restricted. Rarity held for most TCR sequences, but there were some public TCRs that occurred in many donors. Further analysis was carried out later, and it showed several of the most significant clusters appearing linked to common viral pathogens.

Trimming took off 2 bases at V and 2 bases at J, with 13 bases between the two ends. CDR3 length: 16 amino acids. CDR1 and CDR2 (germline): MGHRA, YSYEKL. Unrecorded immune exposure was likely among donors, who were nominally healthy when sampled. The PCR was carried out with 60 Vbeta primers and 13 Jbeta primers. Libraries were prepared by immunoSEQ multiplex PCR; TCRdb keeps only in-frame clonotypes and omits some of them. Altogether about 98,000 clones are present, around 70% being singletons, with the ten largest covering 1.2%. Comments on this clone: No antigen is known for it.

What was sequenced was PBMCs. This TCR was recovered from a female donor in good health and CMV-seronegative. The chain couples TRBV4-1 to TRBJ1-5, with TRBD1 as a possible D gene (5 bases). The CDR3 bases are TGCGCCAGCAGCCAATCGAAGGTCAGGGGCAATCAGCCCCAGCATTTT. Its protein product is CASSQSKVRGNQPQHF.